Listed below are T cell receptor beta chains from one sample, sequenced in a study of blood T cell repertoires in COVID-19. Only in-frame clones appear in the TCRdb table, and some are missing; sequencing was by immunoSEQ multiplex PCR. This table has about 200,000 clones, about 79% appearing once. Source material: peripheral blood. These receptors all come from a human donor in a cohort sampled during active COVID-19. CDR3s include the opening cysteine and the closing phenylalanine or tryptophan. Fields, in order: clone size, V gene, J gene, D gene, CDR3 protein, CDR3 DNA. D genes are given only for firm matches. Clone size is stated in some rows and not others, as once, few, many or a class when expanded.

>.|TRBV23-1|TRBJ1-2|TRBD1
CASSQSFGRGRHYGYTF
TGCGCCAGCAGTCAATCGTTTGGCAGGGGGCGGCACTATGGCTACACCTTC
>.|TRBV6-5|TRBJ2-3|TRBD2
CASSYLGGGRSDTQYF
TGTGCCAGCAGTTACCTGGGGGGAGGGAGGTCAGATACGCAGTATTTT
>.|TRBV12-3/TRBV12-4|TRBJ2-1|TRBD1
CASSSGTEIEFF
TGTGCCAGCAGTTCCGGGACAGAAATCGAGTTCTTC
>.|TRBV27|TRBJ2-1|TRBD2
CASSRSREGSYNEQFF
TGTGCCAGCAGTAGGTCGCGGGAGGGATCCTACAATGAGCAGTTCTTC
>.|TRBV6-6|TRBJ1-1|.
CASSLRQNTEAFF
TGTGCCAGCAGTTTGAGGCAGAACACTGAAGCTTTCTTT
>.|TRBV7-2|TRBJ2-7|TRBD2
CASSLAAGEGYEQYF
TGTGCCAGCAGCTTAGCGGCGGGAGAGGGCTACGAGCAGTACTTC
>.|TRBV11-3|TRBJ2-7|.
CASSLISGCSYEQYF
TGTGCCAGCAGCTTAATTAGCGGATGCTCCTACGAGCAGTACTTC
>.|TRBV6-5|TRBJ2-1|TRBD1
CASSYSTGRHNEQFF
TGTGCCAGCAGTTACTCGACAGGGCGCCACAATGAGCAGTTCTTC
>few|TRBV6-5|TRBJ2-1|TRBD2
CASGRDLEYNEQFF
TGTGCCAGCGGGAGGGACTTGGAGTACAATGAGCAGTTCTTC
>many|TRBV28|TRBJ2-7|TRBD2
CASSKSPTSETYEQYF
TGTGCCAGCAGCAAATCTCCGACTAGCGAGACCTACGAGCAGTACTTC
>.|TRBV24-1|TRBJ1-1|.
CATANWEGNTEAFF
TGTGCCACCGCGAACTGGGAGGGGAACACTGAAGCTTTCTTT
>.|TRBV5-1|TRBJ2-7|TRBD2
CASRLGSSGSYEQYF
TGCGCCAGCAGATTGGGTTCTAGCGGATCCTACGAGCAGTACTTC
>few|TRBV6-5|TRBJ1-4|.
CASMTHHNEKLFF
TGTGCCAGCATGACTCATCATAATGAAAAACTGTTTTTT
>.|TRBV5-1|TRBJ2-1|TRBD1
CASSLEETGNEQFF
TGCGCCAGCAGCTTGGAAGAGACAGGGAATGAGCAGTTCTTC
>.|TRBV13|TRBJ2-7|TRBD2
CASSPGLAGYEQYF
TGTGCCAGCAGCCCGGGACTAGCTGGGTACGAGCAGTACTTC
>.|TRBV6-6|TRBJ1-5|TRBD1
CASSGQGIGNQPQHF
TGTGCCAGCAGTGGACAGGGGATAGGAAATCAGCCCCAGCATTTT
>.|TRBV3-1/TRBV3-2|TRBJ2-5|.
CASSQGWDTQGTQYF
TGTGCCAGCAGCCAAGGTTGGGACACGCAAGGGACCCAGTACTTC
>.|TRBV3-1/TRBV3-2|TRBJ2-7|TRBD2
CASSQGTSGGYEQYF
TGTGCCAGCAGCCAGGGGACTAGCGGGGGGTACGAGCAGTACTTC
>.|TRBV28|TRBJ2-3|.
CASSLRGITDTQYF
TGTGCCAGCAGTTTAAGGGGAATTACAGATACGCAGTATTTT
>.|TRBV19|TRBJ2-1|TRBD1
CASSRPGTGYNEQFF
TGTGCCAGTAGTCGTCCAGGGACAGGATACAATGAGCAGTTCTTC
>once|TRBV27|TRBJ2-2|.
CASSSGLATGELFF
TGTGCCAGCAGTTCGGGACTGGCCACCGGGGAGCTGTTTTTT
>.|TRBV6-5|TRBJ1-2|.
CASSYSGSGGYGYTF
TGTGCCAGCAGTTACTCCGGATCCGGGGGCTATGGCTACACCTTC
>.|TRBV7-7|TRBJ2-5|TRBD1
CASSTGTGETQYF
TGTGCCAGCAGCACCGGGACAGGGGAAACCCAGTACTTC
>.|TRBV4-1|TRBJ1-6|.
CASSQALGSRDSPLHF
TGCGCCAGCAGCCAAGCTCTGGGGTCCAGGGATTCACCCCTCCACTTT